This TCR beta chain was documented in a study of OX40 agonist ivuxolimab in advanced cancers. Turning to the overall study: The costimulatory receptor OX40 (CD134) was targeted by ivuxolimab, a fully human IgG2 agonistic monoclonal antibody. Of the approximately 54 dose-escalation patients, hepatocellular carcinoma was present in 19, melanoma in around 15, renal cell carcinoma in 9 and head and neck cancer in 9. The paper reports the monotherapy dose-escalation portion (N of about 50 patients) of the phase I ivuxolimab trial. Patients were allowed to have had prior anti-PD-1, anti-PD-L1 or anti-CTLA-4 therapy, and 40% to 45% of the dose-escalation patients had previously received checkpoint inhibitors. Intravenous ivuxolimab was administered to patients every 2 weeks at six dose levels: 0.01, 0.1, 0.3, 1.5, 3 and 10 mg/kg. Peripheral TCRbeta sequencing was intended to test whether TCR sequence diversity was altered and clonal T-cell expansion was caused by ivuxolimab. The dose-escalation cohort was over 70% male with a mean age of about 60 years, ranging from roughly 23 to 85. Partial responses were achieved by three dose-escalation patients, of whom one had hepatocellular carcinoma and two had cutaneous melanoma.

Genomic DNA was isolated from the sorted cells so that the TCRbeta CDR3 region could be sequenced. The immunoSEQ Assay was used to sequence the TCRbeta CDR3 regions. What TCRdb holds here is the immuneACCESS table cut down to in-frame rearrangements. Part of the clones is not present; checked against another copy, under half of the missing clones reflect an unresolved V gene, and the others are unexplained. In all, the sample holds 40,000 to 50,000 clones, and around 88% of those were seen once. The biggest ten clones account for around an eighth of the sample. From a lookup of the germline V gene, CDR1 and CDR2 are LGHNA and YSLEER. V was cut back by 0 bases and J by 2 bases, leaving a gap of 11 bases between them. The CDR3 contains 16 residues, cysteine and phenylalanine counted. The read is trimmed to its CDR3 DNA, 48 bases read in frame from base 1. The research as a whole found: Low levels of normalized T-cell clonal expansion were also seen in some patients who did not respond. At doses of 0.1 to 3.0 mg/kg, clonal expansion of both CD4+ and CD8+ T cells in blood was seen between baseline and week 6. After ivuxolimab, expanded clones were on average more numerous among CD8+ T cells than among CD4+ T cells. Which antigens the clonally expanded peripheral T cells were specific for was not determined. In the 0.1-3.0 mg/kg groups, partial responders were among the patients with the lowest normalized peripheral clonal expansion, particularly in CD8+ T cells.

As to this clone: The target of this receptor is not known. No base qualities exist here, and no much larger clone lies one base off it. The identical CDR3 is also encoded by other nucleotide sequences in the sample.

Patients with autoimmune disease history or receiving systemic immunosuppression were excluded from the trial. Peripheral blood for TCR sequencing was collected from all dose cohorts at baseline, on cycle 4 day 1, and on cycle 7 day 1. Samples came from an open-label, multicenter, first-in-human phase I dose-escalation trial of ivuxolimab. Adults with locally advanced or metastatic melanoma, renal cell carcinoma, hepatocellular carcinoma or head and neck squamous cell carcinoma were enrolled in the trial. CD4+ and CD8+ T cells were sorted separately from peripheral blood before TCR sequencing. The rearrangement combines TRBV4-3 with TRBJ1-5; the D segment could be TRBD1, given 5 matching bases. Source: CD4+ or CD8+ T cells sorted from blood, taken in a trial of the OX40 agonist ivuxolimab. The TCR sequence derives from an adult with an advanced solid tumor such as melanoma, head and neck, liver or kidney cancer. CDR3 sequence: CASSQDWQGGNQPQHF. The nucleotides are TGCGCCAGCAGCCAAGATTGGCAGGGCGGCAATCAGCCCCAGCATTTT.